Below, 28 T cell receptor beta chains from the same sample are listed, as sequenced in a study of metastatic and nonmetastatic thyroid tumors. With MiXCR, TCRdb reprocessed the PCR reads. The sample includes 35,000 to 50,000 clones, 15% to 20% seen only once; the top ten take around 20%. All patients were treatment-naive before thyroid surgery. The sample comprised blood. The receptors come from a female donor with papillary thyroid cancer or a benign thyroid nodule (not recorded which). Some clones in this sample may be carry-over from other donors' samples.

This clone was observed many times. The DNA of the CDR3 is TGTGCCAGCATGGACAGGGGAAGAGATGAAAAACTGTTTTTT. Amino acid sequence: CASMDRGRDEKLFF. V usage is TRBV19 and J usage is TRBJ1-4; 9 bases are shared with TRBD1. This CDR3 has 14 residues. Germline-derived CDR1 and CDR2 are LNHDA and SQIVND (reference sequence). With 9 bases clipped from V and 6 bases from J, the junction kept 8 bases outside the gene matches.

The table lists this clone with many counts. V is TRBV4-1 and J is TRBJ1-2; 8 bases are a match to TRBD1. The CDR3 covers 14 residues. The V segment lost 4 bases and the J segment 5 bases; nucleotides outside the gene matches: 6. The germline CDR1 and CDR2 sequences are MGHRA and YSYEKL. In DNA, the CDR3 is TGCGCCAGCAGCCGACAGGGGTTAGGGTATGGCTACACCTTC. The encoded protein is CASSRQGLGYGYTF.

This clone has a count of ten or more. The chain is built from TRBV29-1 and TRBJ1-2; D is unclear. Germline lookup yields CDR1 SQVTM and CDR2 ANQGSEA. The CDR3 is 10 residues long. Trimming removed 4 bases at V and 8 bases at J, with 8 bases between. This CDR3 is CSVVEDGYTF. The CDR3 nucleotides read TGCAGCGTTGTCGAAGACGGCTACACCTTC. Using reference TRBV29-1 and TRBJ1-2 for the parts outside the CDR3, the full variable domain is SAVISQKPSRDICQRGTSLTIQCQVDSQVTMMFWYRQQPGQSLTLIATANQGSEATYESGFVIDKFPISRPNLTFSTLTVSNMSPEDSSIYLCSVVEDGYTFGSGTRLTVV.

This clone was seen at least ten times. One end of the junction fails to match germline, which may point to a read error. The chain links TRBV20-1 to TRBJ1-5; D remains unclear. Germline CDR1 is DFQATT and CDR2 is SNEGSKA (reference sequence). CDR3 size: 14 residues. CDR3 nucleotide sequence: TGCAGTGCCCAAAGTAGGGATATCAATAAGCCCCAGCATTTT. It yields the protein CSAQSRDINKPQHF.

The V call is TRBV2, the J call TRBJ1-3; D is possibly TRBD1 (5 bases). The germline CDR1 and CDR2 sequences are SNHLY and FYNNEI. V lost 9 bases and J 2 bases, leaving 14 bases between the germline ends. The CDR3 covers 14 residues. Here the CDR3 reads CARMGQGAGNTIYF. The CDR3 DNA follows: TGTGCCAGAATGGGGCAGGGTGCTGGAAACACCATATATTTT.

Ten or more counts support this clone. The chain couples TRBV28 to TRBJ2-7; 7 nucleotides align to TRBD2. Germline V lookup: CDR1 MDHEN, CDR2 SYDVKM. With 1 base clipped from V and 0 bases from J, the junction kept 6 bases outside the gene matches. This CDR3 spans 16 amino acids. This CDR3 reads CASSLSGLADSYEQYF. The DNA of the CDR3 is TGTGCCAGCAGTTTATCGGGGCTAGCGGACTCCTACGAGCAGTACTTC.

The table lists this clone with many counts. CDR3 nucleotide sequence: TGTGCCAGTAGCAGACAGGGAAACACAGATACGCAGTATTTT. It encodes CASSRQGNTDTQYF. V usage is TRBV19 and J usage is TRBJ2-3, with 7 bases that match TRBD1. The CDR3 is 14 residues long. Germline assignment: CDR1 LNHDA and CDR2 SQIVND (reference sequence). Unmatched junction bases numbered 5, after V lost 6 bases and J lost 2 bases.

This clone was found once. The chain joins TRBV5-1 to TRBJ2-2; 12 nucleotides match TRBD1. Germline loops: CDR1 SGHRS, CDR2 YFSETQ. V trimming: 3 bases; J trimming: 1 base; junction bases outside the gene matches: 7. The CDR3 extends over 18 amino acids. The CDR3 DNA is TGCGCCAGCAGCTCCCTCCGGGACAGGGGGCGGAACACCGGGGAGCTGTTTTTT. It codes for CASSSLRDRGRNTGELFF.

This clone occurred a few times. This chain links TRBV11-2 with TRBJ2-7; a weak D match, TRBD1 (5 bases). V lost 1 base to trimming and J lost 2 bases, with 9 bases between them. CDR3 length equals 14 residues. From germline, CDR1 is SGHAT and CDR2 FQNNGV. CDR3 bases: TGTGCCAGCAGCTTAGGACAGAGTGCCTACGAGCAGTACTTC. Translated: CASSLGQSAYEQYF.

This clone was seen only a few times. J is TRBJ2-7 and V is TRBV7-9; D is unclear. Germline CDR1 and CDR2: SEHNR and FQNEAQ (reference sequence). V was pared by 5 bases and J by 1 base, with 6 bases between. The CDR3 is 12 amino acids. CDR3 nucleotide sequence: TGTGCCAGCAGCCCTGGGTCCTACGAGCAGTACTTC. Residues: CASSPGSYEQYF.

This clone was recorded at least ten times. The V and J genes are TRBV11-2 and TRBJ2-7, with unresolved D. V lost 5 bases to trimming and J lost 2 bases, with 13 bases between them. Germline assignment: CDR1 SGHAT and CDR2 FQNNGV. This CDR3 has 14 residues. The CDR3 region is CASSKDGLPYEQYF. Written as DNA, the CDR3 is TGTGCCAGCAGCAAAGACGGGCTTCCCTACGAGCAGTACTTC.

This clone was observed many times. The V and J genes are TRBV20-1 and TRBJ1-1; 7 nucleotides line up with TRBD1. With 0 bases clipped from V and 2 bases from J, the junction kept 9 bases outside the gene matches. Germline CDR1 reads DFQATT; CDR2 reads SNEGSKA (reference sequence). CDR3 size: 16 residues. The CDR3 is CSARDYADRTNTEAFF. CDR3 in DNA: TGCAGTGCTAGAGATTATGCGGACAGGACTAACACTGAAGCTTTCTTT.

This clone was recorded at least ten times. This rearrangement joins TRBV18 to TRBJ1-5; D unclear. This CDR3 comprises 12 residues. Looked up from germline, CDR1 is KGHSH and CDR2 is LQKENI. V lost 2 bases and J 6 bases, leaving 5 bases between the germline ends. CDR3 DNA sequence: TGTGCCAGCTCACCAGATTCTCAGCCCCAGCATTTT. Protein sequence: CASSPDSQPQHF.

This clone was picked up many times. The chain combines TRBV19 with TRBJ1-2; D unclear. The CDR3 consists of 12 residues. CDR1 LNHDA and CDR2 SQIVND come from the germline V gene (reference sequence). The V end was cut by 4 bases, the J end by 5 bases, with 8 bases between. The CDR3 bases are TGTGCCAGTAGTACGGTCCTATATGGCTACACCTTC. Its protein is CASSTVLYGYTF.

The chain has TRBV4-1 and TRBJ2-1; 9 bases agree with TRBD2. V gave up 4 bases and J gave up 6 bases; unmatched junction bases: 7. This CDR3 comprises 15 residues. CDR1 and CDR2 from the germline V gene are MGHRA and YSYEKL. The CDR3 protein is CASSRGLAQINEQFF. In DNA form, the CDR3 reads TGCGCCAGCAGCCGTGGACTAGCGCAGATCAATGAGCAGTTCTTC.

This clone was recorded many times. The chain recombines TRBV20-1 with TRBJ2-1; D unresolved. CDR3 length equals 13 residues. V lost 6 bases and J lost 8, with 17 bases in between. Germline V lookup: CDR1 DFQATT, CDR2 SNEGSKA (reference sequence). The CDR3 DNA reads TGCAGTGCCAATTACTGGGCCGGCGATGAGCAGTTCTTC. It translates to CSANYWAGDEQFF.

Worth noting for this clone: This could be a read error, since a much larger clone is one nucleotide away. It is likely a read error, because the conserved phenylalanine at the end of the CDR3 is missing. The genes are TRBV20-1 and TRBJ2-4, with 7 nucleotides matching TRBD2. J was trimmed by 6 bases and V by 1 base; bases with no gene match: 12. Germline V gene data show CDR1 as DFQATT and CDR2 as SNEGSKA (reference sequence). The CDR3 length is 16 residues. CDR3 protein: CSARVTRGRELNIQYI. The CDR3 bases are TGCAGTGCTAGAGTAACTAGAGGGAGGGAGTTAAACATTCAGTACATC.

The table lists this clone with a few counts. Its ends do not fully match the called genes, so a read error is possible. The chain joins TRBV27 to TRBJ2-3; no firm D call. Germline values: CDR1 MNHEY, CDR2 SMNVEV (reference sequence). This CDR3 has 13 amino acids. The CDR3 spells CANSLLHAHTQYF. CDR3 bases: TGTGCCAACAGTTTATTACATGCACATACGCAGTATTTT.

In this sample, this clone turned up a few times. This chain joins TRBV7-9 and TRBJ2-3; no reliable D call. Germline loops: CDR1 SEHNR, CDR2 FQNEAQ (reference sequence). The ends were cut back, 4 bases at V and 6 bases at J, with 11 bases in the middle. The CDR3 loop spans 13 amino acids. The CDR3 region is CASSSRVGDTQYF. In nucleotides, the CDR3 is TGTGCCAGCAGCTCCCGAGTGGGGGATACGCAGTATTTT.

For this clone: This sequence may be a read error, since a much larger clone differs from it by one base. The chain links TRBV5-6 to TRBJ2-1; 8 nucleotides agree with TRBD1. The length of the CDR3 is 13 residues. J lost 15 bases, V lost 4 bases, and 12 bases had no gene match. Per germline, CDR1 SGHDT and CDR2 YYEEEE. Here the CDR3 DNA reads TGTGCCAGCAGCCCAACGGCCGGACAGGGACTGTTCTTC. Translated: CASSPTAGQGLFF.

This clone was seen a few times. A much more abundant neighbour one base away suggests this may be a read error. This chain joins TRBV29-1 and TRBJ2-1, with 9 bases fitting TRBD2. CDR3 size: 15 residues. J gave up 5 bases and V 2 bases, and 7 bases lay outside the gene matches. Germline CDR1 and CDR2: SQVTM and ANQGSEA. In DNA form, the CDR3 reads TGCAGCGTTGAAAGGGGCGGGAGGGCCCACAATGAGCAGTTCTTC. Encoded protein: CSVERGGRAHNEQFF.

This clone has more than one count but fewer than ten. This may be a read error, as it is one base from a much larger clone. The genes are TRBV7-9 and TRBJ2-7; TRBD1 might be the D (5 bases). From germline, CDR1 is SEHNR and CDR2 FQNEAQ (reference sequence). This CDR3 comprises 15 residues. V shed 5 bases and J shed 3 bases, with 17 bases lying between them. This CDR3 is CASSARASVIYEQYF. DNA of the CDR3: TGTGCCAGCAGCGCCAGGGCCAGCGTTATCTACGAGCAGTACTTC.

This clone was seen repeatedly, ten times or more. V and J are TRBV19 and TRBJ1-1, with a weak D call TRBD1 (6 bases). V lost 8 bases to trimming and J lost 5 bases, with 9 bases between them. The CDR3 sequence is 11 residues long. Germline V gene lookup returns CDR1 LNHDA and CDR2 SQIVND (reference sequence). The CDR3: CASDGQTEAFF. The CDR3 region has the DNA TGTGCCAGTGACGGACAGACTGAAGCTTTCTTT.

This clone was counted many times. The CDR3 sequence: CASSLLFGDTQYF. CDR3 coding DNA: TGTGCCAGCAGCTTACTATTCGGGGATACGCAGTATTTT. The chain couples TRBV7-9 to TRBJ2-3; D remains unclear. This CDR3 has 13 amino acids. V lost 2 bases, J lost 6 bases, and 9 bases lay in between. Germline-derived CDR1 and CDR2 are SEHNR and FQNEAQ (reference sequence).

This clone showed up just a few times. The chain recombines TRBV6-1 with TRBJ1-1; D perhaps matches TRBD1 (6 bases). With 2 bases removed from V and 8 bases from J, the gap between germline ends came to 15 bases. The CDR3 is 14 residues long. Germline V lookup: CDR1 MNHNS, CDR2 SASEGT. CDR3 coding DNA: TGTGCCAGCAGTGAAATCCGCAGGGGCCCCGAAGCTTTCTTT. Amino acids: CASSEIRRGPEAFF.

The rearrangement joins TRBV20-1 to TRBJ1-2; TRBD1 matches at 8 bases. CDR3 length: 13 amino acids. Looked up from germline, CDR1 is DFQATT and CDR2 is SNEGSKA (reference sequence). V shed 0 bases and J 14 bases; nucleotides not matched to a gene: 11. The DNA of the CDR3 is TGCAGTGCTAGAGATTCTGGACAGGGCCAGAGGACCTTC. Its translation is CSARDSGQGQRTF.

This clone turned up a few times. The chain joins TRBV20-1 to TRBJ2-1; 8 nucleotides line up with TRBD2. CDR1 and CDR2 (germline): DFQATT, SNEGSKA (reference sequence). The CDR3 is 15 residues long. Trimming at V came to 6 bases and at J to 7 bases, leaving 14 bases not matched to a gene. This CDR3 reads CSAPEAAGVLNEQFF. For the CDR3, the DNA is TGCAGTGCACCCGAGGCAGCGGGAGTTTTAAATGAGCAGTTCTTC.

The CDR3 DNA sequence: TGCGCCAGCAGCTTGAGCCCTAGCGGGGGGTCGACCGGGGAGCTGTTTTTT. This sequence encodes CASSLSPSGGSTGELFF. The gene calls are TRBV5-1 and TRBJ2-2; TRBD2 matches 11 bases. V dropped 1 base and J dropped 5; count of bases not matched to a gene: 7. The CDR3 totals 17 residues. Per the germline V gene, CDR1 is SGHRS and CDR2 is YFSETQ. The whole variable domain, remainder taken from reference TRBV5-1 and TRBJ2-2, is KAGVTQTPRYLIKTRGQQVTLSCSPISGHRSVSWYQQTPGQGLQFLFEYFSETQRNKGNFPGRFSGRQFSNSRSEMNVSTLELGDSALYLCASSLSPSGGSTGELFFGEGSRLTVL.